This T cell receptor beta chain was identified in a study of blood T cells in healthy people across ages. Sample-barcoded 5' priming and a J-beta primer mix drove a second PCR of about 7 to 12 cycles. Each CDR3 protein is one row after TCRdb ran MiXCR on the 5' RACE reads. Of roughly 1.4 million distinct CDR3 sequences listed, almost 60% are singletons. This clonotype has only one observation. The specimen sequenced was blood. The source of this sequence is a man between 18 and 29 years old in good health.

CDR3 coding DNA: TGCAGTGCTAGAGTGGCGGGGGCAAATAATCAGCCCCAGCATTTT. Amino acids: CSARVAGANNQPQHF. The chain uses TRBV20-1 and TRBJ1-5; tentative D call: TRBD1 (6 bases). Germline V gives CDR1 DFQATT, CDR2 SNEGSKA (reference sequence). The CDR3 is 15 residues long. Trimming removed 1 base from V and 4 bases from J, with 14 bases in between.